The T cell receptor (beta chain) under discussion was sequenced for a study of OX40 agonist ivuxolimab in advanced cancers. The wider study: Patients were infused with ivuxolimab every 2 weeks at 0.01 to 10 mg/kg. Study-level findings and limits: Blood T cells, both CD4+ and CD8+, expanded clonally by week 6 at 0.1 to 3.0 mg/kg. Certain nonresponders likewise exhibited a low normalized T-cell clonal expansion.

Germline V gene sequence: CDR1 SGHVS, CDR2 FNYEAQ. Trimming took off 2 bases at V and 7 bases at J, with 14 bases between the two ends. The CDR3 runs to 15 residues. The investigators sampled blood at baseline, at cycle 4 day 1, and at cycle 7 day 1. With respect to this clone: Its antigen is unknown.

Here immunoSEQ multiplex PCR was the method, and the copy in TCRdb shows in-frame clones only, minus some. The sample lists some 97,000 clones; about nine tenths were seen once. The sequencing here drew on CD4+ or CD8+ T cells sorted from blood, taken in a trial of the OX40 agonist ivuxolimab. This clonotype originated in an adult with an advanced solid tumor such as melanoma, head and neck, liver or kidney cancer. The chain recombines TRBV7-6 with TRBJ2-2; D tentatively reads TRBD1 or TRBD2 (5 bases each). The CDR3 protein is CASSLLSGGVGELFF. The CDR3 DNA reads as TGTGCCAGCAGCTTACTGTCTGGGGGAGTCGGGGAGCTGTTTTTT.